What follows are 21 T cell receptor beta chains derived from one specimen sequenced in a study of identical twins. TCRdb independently ran MiXCR on the 5' RACE reads; one entry per CDR3 protein. The table shows about 260,000 distinct CDR3 sequences, with approximately 7% occurring only once. The same data also contributed to another study, on yellow fever vaccine responses in identical twins.

The specimen sequenced was memory (CD45RO+) T cells sorted from blood. Every receptor here comes from a woman between 18 and 29 years old in good health.

This clonotype has at least ten counts. The chain joins TRBV12-3 or TRBV12-4 to TRBJ1-1, with D unresolved. CDR3 length: 12 residues. V was clipped by 3 bases and J by 6 bases, with 8 bases between them. CDR3 bases: TGTGCCAGCAGTTTCAAGGGTTCTGAAGCTTTCTTT. It specifies CASSFKGSEAFF.

The chain has TRBV7-8 and TRBJ2-3; D is undetermined. V shed 7 bases and J shed 8 bases, with 22 bases lying between them. This CDR3 has 15 residues. CDR1 is SGHVS, CDR2 FQNEAQ, per germline. The CDR3 here is CASKERDVLTSTQYF. CDR3 in DNA: TGTGCCAGCAAGGAGCGCGACGTTCTCACAAGTACGCAGTATTTT. Using reference TRBV7-8 and TRBJ2-3 for the parts outside the CDR3, the full variable domain is GAGVSQSPRYKVAKRGQDVALRCDPISGHVSLFWYQQALGQGPEFLTYFQNEAQLDKSGLPSDRFFAERPEGSVSTLKIQRTQQEDSAVYLCASKERDVLTSTQYFGPGTRLTVL.

This clonotype was seen ten or more times. The rearrangement uses TRBV5-6 and TRBJ1-1; TRBD1 aligns across 8 bases. In germline, CDR1 is SGHDT, CDR2 YYEEEE. This CDR3 is built from 18 residues. J gave up 0 bases and V 0 bases, and 10 bases lay outside the gene matches. CDR3 coding DNA: TGTGCCAGCAGCTTGGTGGACAGGGTCGTTAGAATGAACACTGAAGCTTTCTTT. Residues: CASSLVDRVVRMNTEAFF.

This clonotype was observed at least ten times. The V and J genes are TRBV12-3 or TRBV12-4 and TRBJ2-7; the match to TRBD2 covers 16 bases. The CDR3 is 18 amino acids. With V trimmed by 6 bases and J by 5 bases, 13 bases remained unmatched. The chain's CDR3 is CASSWGLAGGTRRNEQYF. In DNA form, the CDR3 reads TGTGCCAGCAGCTGGGGACTAGCGGGAGGGACCCGGCGAAACGAGCAGTACTTC.

To note about this clonotype: It is unclear where the CDR3 begins or ends on the DNA, so no DNA is shown, and the CDR3 is as TCRdb lists it. This chain connects TRBV19 to TRBJ2-1; TRBD1 was called by the table and not checked on the DNA. The CDR3 spans 14 amino acids, including both terminal residues. Germline-derived CDR1 and CDR2 are LNHDA and SQIVND (reference sequence). The CDR3 reads CASSIVGTGSRLFF.

This clonotype was counted only a few times. The V and J genes are TRBV29-1 and TRBJ2-2; 8 nucleotides match TRBD1. Trimming removed 6 bases from V and 5 bases from J; junction bases left unmatched: 5. The CDR3 is 13 residues long. Germline CDR1 reads SQVTM; CDR2 reads ANQGSEA. This CDR3 reads CSVGQGRTGELFF. DNA of the CDR3: TGCAGCGTCGGACAGGGTAGGACCGGGGAGCTGTTTTTT.

CDR3 nucleotide sequence: TGTGCCAGCAGTTCTGGCGGGGGTCCCTACAATGAGCAGTTCTTC. Amino acids: CASSSGGGPYNEQFF. The V and J genes are TRBV27 and TRBJ2-1; 7 nucleotides line up with TRBD2. Trimming at V came to 4 bases and at J to 2 bases, leaving 5 bases not matched to a gene. CDR3 length equals 15 residues. Germline values: CDR1 MNHEY, CDR2 SMNVEV (reference sequence).

This clonotype occurred many times. The chain is built from TRBV12-3 or TRBV12-4 and TRBJ1-2; tentatively, D is TRBD1 (5 bases). V gave up 2 bases and J gave up 8 bases, with 15 bases separating them. There are 14 residues in the CDR3. The CDR3 region is CASSLTGRQGGYTF. In DNA form, the CDR3 reads TGTGCCAGCAGTTTAACGGGACGTCAAGGAGGCTACACCTTC.

This chain joins TRBV10-2 and TRBJ2-4; tentative D call: TRBD2 (6 bases). V lost 6 bases and J 0 bases, leaving 15 bases between the germline ends. Looked up from germline, CDR1 is WSHSY and CDR2 is SAAADI. The CDR3 loop spans 16 amino acids. CDR3 sequence reads: CASRGQTGLAKNIQYF. For the CDR3, the DNA is TGCGCCAGCAGGGGCCAGACGGGACTAGCCAAAAACATTCAGTACTTC.

In its sample, this clonotype was seen a few times. V is TRBV12-3 or TRBV12-4 and J is TRBJ2-3; 12 bases map to TRBD2. With V trimmed by 3 bases and J by 6 bases, 16 bases remained unmatched. This CDR3 is 19 amino acids long. The DNA for the CDR3 is TGTGCCAGCAGTTTTTCCGGACTAGCGGGATTGACAGGTTACGATACGCAGTATTTT. It yields the protein CASSFSGLAGLTGYDTQYF.

In its sample, this clonotype was seen many times. The chain recombines TRBV20-1 with TRBJ1-3; D unresolved. From germline, CDR1 is DFQATT and CDR2 SNEGSKA (reference sequence). Trimming left V 2 bases short and J 0 bases short, with 2 bases between. The CDR3 extends over 12 amino acids. The DNA of the CDR3 is TGCAGTGCTAGATTCTCTGGAAACACCATATATTTT. Translated: CSARFSGNTIYF.

This clonotype was found many times. The chain carries TRBV5-1 and TRBJ1-5; possibly TRBD1 for D (5 bases). The V end lost 4 bases, the J end lost 0 bases, and 11 bases lay between the germline ends. The germline V gene encodes CDR1 SGHRS and CDR2 YFSETQ. The CDR3 is 15 amino acids. In DNA, the CDR3 is TGCGCCAGCAGCCAGTCCGGGGGTAGCAATCAGCCCCAGCATTTT. Residues: CASSQSGGSNQPQHF.

The rearrangement joins TRBV29-1 to TRBJ2-4; 12 bases map to TRBD2. Germline V gene data show CDR1 as SQVTM and CDR2 as ANQGSEA. J was trimmed by 0 bases and V by 2 bases; bases with no gene match: 8. CDR3 size: 18 residues. The CDR3 DNA reads TGCAGCGTTGAACTTAGGACTAGCGGGATCATAGCCAAAAACATTCAGTACTTC. It is translated as CSVELRTSGIIAKNIQYF.

This clonotype appeared a few times. The chain employs TRBV5-1 and TRBJ1-2, with D possibly being TRBD1 (6 bases). V lost 3 bases, J lost 6 bases, and 15 bases lay in between. The length of the CDR3 is 14 residues. The V gene's germline CDR1 is SGHRS and CDR2 YFSETQ. The CDR3: CASSSGQYGNGYTF. The CDR3 region has the DNA TGCGCCAGCAGCTCAGGACAGTACGGTAATGGCTACACCTTC.

The gene calls are TRBV6-2 or TRBV6-3 and TRBJ1-5; D might be TRBD1 (6 bases). This CDR3 is 16 amino acids long. From germline, CDR1 is MNHEY and CDR2 SVGEGT. Trimming took 6 bases from V and 0 from J, leaving 15 bases between them. The CDR3 nucleotides are TGTGCCAGCAGGCCTCGTCAGGGGAATAGCAATCAGCCCCAGCATTTT. Amino acid sequence: CASRPRQGNSNQPQHF.

This clonotype was observed a handful of times. This could be a read error, since a much larger clone is one nucleotide away. The CDR3 coding sequence is TGTGCCAGCAGCTTGATCGATGAGCAGTTCTTC. Translation gives CASSLIDEQFF. This chain uses TRBV5-4 with TRBJ2-1; D call uncertain. This CDR3 contains 11 residues. The germline gives CDR1 SGHNT, CDR2 YYREEE (reference sequence). V was trimmed by 1 base and J by 8 bases, leaving 4 bases between them. Drawing the rest from reference TRBV5-4 and TRBJ2-1, the complete variable domain is ETGVTQSPTHLIKTRGQQVTLRCSSQSGHNTVSWYQQALGQGPQFIFQYYREEENGRGNFPPRFSGLQFPNYSSELNVNALELDDSALYLCASSLIDEQFFGPGTRLTVL.

There are a few counts of this clonotype. The chain has TRBV5-1 and TRBJ2-7; 9 bases match TRBD2. Germline-derived CDR1 and CDR2 are SGHRS and YFSETQ. V dropped 0 bases and J dropped 0; count of bases not matched to a gene: 4. The CDR3 consists of 16 residues. The CDR3 here is CASSLASGTSSYEQYF. In nucleotides, the CDR3 is TGCGCCAGCAGCTTGGCTAGCGGGACTAGCTCCTACGAGCAGTACTTC.

This clonotype occurred many times. The gene calls are TRBV4-1 and TRBJ2-2, with TRBD2 matching 9 bases. Germline CDR1 and CDR2: MGHRA and YSYEKL. CDR3 length equals 17 residues. V was pared by 2 bases and J by 5 bases, with 9 bases of the junction left unmatched. Here the CDR3 DNA reads TGCGCCAGCAGCCAAAAGGTCGCGGGGGGGGCTACCGGGGAGCTGTTTTTT. Translation: CASSQKVAGGATGELFF.

J is TRBJ2-2 and V is TRBV28; unclear D gene. CDR3 length: 14 amino acids. CDR1 is MDHEN, CDR2 SYDVKM, per germline. The germline V and J ends were trimmed by 7 bases and 4 bases, with 13 bases remaining between them. The CDR3 spells CASTRRVSTGELFF. CDR3 nucleotide sequence: TGTGCCAGCACACGACGGGTGAGCACCGGGGAGCTGTTTTTT.

This chain links TRBV5-6 with TRBJ2-3; D is ambiguous. Trimming stripped 3 bases from V and 0 bases from J, with 14 bases between. The germline V gene encodes CDR1 SGHDT and CDR2 YYEEEE. There are 16 residues in the CDR3. CDR3 nucleotide sequence: TGTGCCAGCAGCTGGCGGAAGTGGTCTAGCACAGATACGCAGTATTTT. Protein product: CASSWRKWSSTDTQYF.

V gene TRBV12-3 or TRBV12-4 combines with J gene TRBJ2-1; D assignment may be TRBD1 or TRBD2 (5 bases each). V gave up 2 bases and J gave up 8 bases, with 13 bases separating them. The CDR3 loop spans 14 amino acids. The DNA for the CDR3 is TGTGCCAGCAGTTTATGGGGCCGAGGGGATGAGCAGTTCTTC. It specifies CASSLWGRGDEQFF.